This is a list of T cell receptor beta chains from one sample in a study of T cell responses to AZD1222 COVID-19 vaccine. Sequencing was performed with immunoSEQ multiplex PCR; in TCRdb, only in-frame clones are kept and a portion is missing. The sample shows about 180,000 clones, nearly 95% of them seen only once. The sample in question was peripheral blood, obtained 28 days after the second AZD1222 dose. Source of these receptors: an adult who received the AZD1222 COVID-19 vaccine. The CDR3 runs from the conserved cysteine through the conserved F or W. The D gene is left open where the match is weak.

V gene: TRBV6-1; J gene: TRBJ1-5; D gene: TRBD1; CDR3 protein: CASSEGLLRGPFNQPQHF; CDR3 DNA: TGTGCCAGCAGTGAAGGCCTACTCAGGGGGCCCTTCAATCAGCCCCAGCATTTT
V gene: TRBV10-3; J gene: TRBJ1-1; D gene: TRBD1; CDR3 protein: CAIKTDRAATEAFF; CDR3 DNA: TGTGCCATCAAGACTGACAGGGCTGCCACTGAAGCTTTCTTT
V gene: TRBV6-5; J gene: TRBJ1-6; D gene: -; CDR3 protein: CASIRGAPNSPLHF; CDR3 DNA: TGTGCCAGCATTCGGGGAGCCCCTAATTCACCCCTCCACTTT
V gene: TRBV7-3; J gene: TRBJ2-1; D gene: TRBD2; CDR3 protein: CASSWGLEYNEQFF; CDR3 DNA: TGTGCCAGCAGCTGGGGACTAGAGTACAATGAGCAGTTCTTC
V gene: TRBV5-4; J gene: TRBJ2-5; D gene: -; CDR3 protein: CASSLNHQETQYF; CDR3 DNA: TGTGCCAGCAGCTTAAACCACCAAGAGACCCAGTACTTC
V gene: TRBV5-5; J gene: TRBJ1-1; D gene: -; CDR3 protein: CASSSAMLSAEAFF; CDR3 DNA: TGTGCCAGCAGTTCAGCGATGCTCTCTGCTGAAGCTTTCTTT
V gene: TRBV7-2; J gene: TRBJ2-5; D gene: -; CDR3 protein: CASSRGRGKETQYF; CDR3 DNA: TGTGCCAGCAGCCGCGGCCGGGGGAAAGAGACCCAGTACTTC
V gene: TRBV9; J gene: TRBJ2-3; D gene: -; CDR3 protein: CASSVVITDTQYF; CDR3 DNA: TGTGCCAGCAGCGTAGTGATCACAGATACGCAGTATTTT
V gene: TRBV23-1; J gene: TRBJ2-6; D gene: -; CDR3 protein: CASSQQVSSGANVLTF; CDR3 DNA: TGCGCCAGCAGTCAGCAAGTTAGCTCTGGGGCCAACGTCCTGACTTTC
V gene: TRBV3-1/TRBV3-2; J gene: TRBJ2-3; D gene: TRBD2; CDR3 protein: CASSPLTSGAHSTQYF; CDR3 DNA: TGTGCCAGCAGCCCCCTGACTAGCGGGGCTCACAGTACGCAGTATTTT
V gene: TRBV30; J gene: TRBJ1-4; D gene: -; CDR3 protein: CAWSEPWANEKLFF; CDR3 DNA: TGTGCCTGGAGCGAACCATGGGCTAATGAAAAACTGTTTTTT